Below are 23 T cell receptor beta chains sequenced from a single sample in a study of T cell repertoires in cytomegalovirus infection. TCRdb passed the reads through MiXCR, listing each CDR3 protein once. The sample has 250,000 to 300,000 distinct CDR3 sequences, approximately 9% seen once; the top ten hold less than 15%. The specimen sequenced was PBMCs. The origin of the receptors is a human donor in good health (CMV status not recorded). Some clones in this sample may be carry-over from other donors' samples.

The chain employs TRBV25-1 and TRBJ2-7, with 11 bases aligning to TRBD2. V gave up 5 bases and J gave up 5 bases; unmatched junction bases: 14. Germline V gene sequence: CDR1 MGHDK, CDR2 SYGVNS. CDR3 size: 17 residues. CDR3 in DNA: TGTGCCAGCAGTCCTCCAACTAGCGGGGGACGAAGACACGAGCAGTACTTC. Protein: CASSPPTSGGRRHEQYF.

The chain links TRBV30 to TRBJ1-2, with D unresolved. The germline V and J ends were trimmed by 3 bases and 1 base, with 6 bases remaining between them. Germline V gene lookup returns CDR1 GTSNPN and CDR2 SVGIG (reference sequence). This CDR3 is built from 12 residues. CDR3 residues: CAWRNFNYGYTF. CDR3 coding DNA: TGTGCCTGGAGGAACTTTAACTATGGCTACACCTTC.

This sequence joins TRBV29-1 and TRBJ2-1, with 7 bases that match TRBD2. The germline V gene has CDR1 SQVTM and CDR2 ANQGSEA. V lost 5 bases and J lost 7; bases outside the gene matches: 8. The CDR3 is 13 amino acids. The CDR3 bases are TGCAGCGTTTCGTCTAGCGGTGGTAATGAGCAGTTCTTC. Residues: CSVSSSGGNEQFF.

Comments on this clonotype: A much larger clone sits a single nucleotide away, making a read error possible. The V call is TRBV7-9, the J call TRBJ2-3; TRBD1 aligns across 9 bases. Germline CDR1 and CDR2: SEHNR and FQNEAQ (reference sequence). The CDR3 length is 18 residues. The CDR3 sequence: CTSSSKLGTGRDTDTQYF. The CDR3 DNA reads as TGTACCAGCAGCTCCAAATTGGGGACAGGGAGAGACACAGATACGCAGTATTTT.

This clonotype was recorded many times. The rearrangement uses TRBV19 and TRBJ2-1; 8 bases line up with TRBD2. CDR3 length: 15 amino acids. Germline lookup yields CDR1 LNHDA and CDR2 SQIVND (reference sequence). With 7 bases clipped from V and 3 bases from J, the junction kept 8 bases outside the gene matches. CDR3 bases: TGTGCCAGTACTCCTCGGACTAGCAGCTACAATGAGCAGTTCTTC. Translating gives CASTPRTSSYNEQFF.

This CDR3 reads CASSQTTGRGQYF. The CDR3 DNA reads TGTGCCAGCAGCCAGACGACGGGGCGGGGCCAGTACTTC. The chain uses TRBV7-2 and TRBJ2-5; maybe TRBD2 (6 bases). This CDR3 is built from 13 residues. Trimming took 5 bases from V and 10 from J, leaving 17 bases between them. Germline V gene data show CDR1 as SGHTA and CDR2 as FQGNSA.

This clonotype occurred many times. The rearrangement joins TRBV7-6 to TRBJ1-1, with a tentative D call TRBD1 (5 bases). The length of the CDR3 is 19 residues. Germline CDR1 reads SGHVS; CDR2 reads FNYEAQ. V dropped 0 bases and J dropped 0 bases, with 20 bases sitting between them. The CDR3 loop is CASSLASLRGRHMNTEAFF. CDR3 in DNA: TGTGCCAGCAGCTTAGCGAGTTTACGGGGGAGACATATGAACACTGAAGCTTTCTTT.

The chain joins TRBV7-2 to TRBJ1-2; 9 nucleotides agree with TRBD1. Germline V gene sequence: CDR1 SGHTA, CDR2 FQGNSA. Losses at the gene ends were 0 bases for V and 8 bases for J; bases not matched to a gene: 7. The CDR3 consists of 15 residues. The chain's CDR3 is CASSLADRGSRGYTF. CDR3 in DNA: TGTGCCAGCAGCTTAGCCGACAGGGGGTCCCGGGGCTACACCTTC.

This clonotype turned up a few times. This CDR3 is CASRLTSGGALDTQYF. Written as DNA, the CDR3 is TGTGCCAGCAGACTCACTAGCGGGGGGGCCCTAGATACGCAGTATTTT. The chain has TRBV7-2 and TRBJ2-3, with TRBD2 identical over 13 bases. The CDR3 is made up of 16 amino acids. Per germline, CDR1 SGHTA and CDR2 FQGNSA. The V and J ends lost 6 bases and 5 bases, in that order; junction bases with no gene match: 8.

This clonotype showed up just a few times. V is TRBV20-1 and J is TRBJ1-6; 8 positions match TRBD1. CDR1 is DFQATT and CDR2 is SNEGSKA in the germline V gene (reference sequence). CDR3 length equals 16 residues. The V gene end was trimmed by 4 bases and the J gene end by 10 bases; junction bases not matched to a gene: 15. The CDR3 here is CSAKEGQGTFRSPLHF. The CDR3 DNA follows: TGCAGTGCTAAAGAAGGACAGGGAACCTTTCGATCACCCCTCCACTTT.

Ten or more counts support this clonotype. This chain uses TRBV10-3 with TRBJ2-3, with no clear D. Trimming stripped 5 bases from V and 3 bases from J, with 12 bases between. CDR3 length equals 14 residues. The germline V gene has CDR1 ENHRY and CDR2 SYGVKD. The CDR3 bases are TGTGCCATCAGTATACTACAAGGGACAGATACGCAGTATTTT. It translates to CAISILQGTDTQYF.

This clonotype was seen at least ten times. V gene TRBV7-2 combines with J gene TRBJ2-5; D might be TRBD1 (6 bases). Between the trimmed V and J ends, which lost 3 bases and 5 bases, there was a span of 13 bases. Looked up from germline, CDR1 is SGHTA and CDR2 is FQGNSA. The CDR3 spans 14 residues. The CDR3 coding sequence is TGTGCCAGCAGCTTCCAAGGGGGTCCGGAGACCCAGTACTTC. Translated: CASSFQGGPETQYF. The complete variable domain, with remaining parts taken from reference TRBV7-2 and TRBJ2-5, reads GAGVSQSPSNKVTEKGKDVELRCDPISGHTALYWYRQSLGQGLEFLIYFQGNSAPDKSGLPSDRFSAERTGGSVSTLTIQRTQQEDSAVYLCASSFQGGPETQYFGPGTRLLVL.

This clonotype showed up many times. This chain uses TRBV20-1 with TRBJ1-5; TRBD1 matches at 12 bases. Losses at the gene ends were 5 bases for V and 0 bases for J; bases not matched to a gene: 5. The CDR3 has 16 amino acids. CDR1 DFQATT and CDR2 SNEGSKA come from the germline V gene (reference sequence). The CDR3 nucleotides are TGCAGTGCTGCCGGGACAGGGGGCTCTAGCAATCAGCCCCAGCATTTT. It encodes CSAAGTGGSSNQPQHF.

This clonotype was observed many times. The rearrangement joins TRBV7-6 to TRBJ1-5; D not certain. CDR1 and CDR2 from the germline V gene are SGHVS and FNYEAQ. The CDR3 is 15 residues long. Trimming removed 5 bases at V and 0 bases at J, with 11 bases between. CDR3 region: CASSALDNSNQPQHF. CDR3 nucleotide sequence: TGTGCCAGCAGCGCCTTGGATAATAGCAATCAGCCCCAGCATTTT.

This clonotype has just a few counts. The chain links TRBV14 to TRBJ1-1, with unresolved D. CDR1 SGHDN and CDR2 FVKESK come from the germline V gene. The V gene lost 4 bases and the J gene lost 3 bases, with 6 bases spanning the gap. This CDR3 is built from 12 residues. CDR3 nucleotides: TGTGCCAGCAGCCCCTGGGACACTGAAGCTTTCTTT. Translation: CASSPWDTEAFF.

In this sample, this clonotype turned up many times. The rearrangement links TRBV12-3 or TRBV12-4 to TRBJ1-1; D possibly corresponds to TRBD1 (5 bases). The CDR3 has 17 residues. V lost 2 bases and J 2 bases, leaving 18 bases between the germline ends. This CDR3 reads CASSLPPGGVANTEAFF. The CDR3 nucleotides are TGTGCCAGCAGTTTACCCCCTGGGGGGGTCGCTAACACTGAAGCTTTCTTT.

In this sample, this clonotype turned up many times. The chain recombines TRBV7-2 with TRBJ2-5; 9 bases match TRBD1. Germline assignment: CDR1 SGHTA and CDR2 FQGNSA. The V segment lost 4 bases and the J segment 5 bases; nucleotides outside the gene matches: 5. CDR3 size: 14 residues. CDR3 bases: TGTGCCAGCAGCTCTCACAGGGGGCTGGAGACCCAGTACTTC. Protein sequence: CASSSHRGLETQYF.

This clonotype was seen ten or more times. This chain links TRBV7-2 with TRBJ1-2, with D perhaps matching TRBD1 (5 bases). The CDR3 runs 16 residues. V was pared by 5 bases and J by 8 bases, with 24 bases between. Germline CDR1 SGHTA, CDR2 FQGNSA. CDR3 sequence reads: CASSIVQGSVAEGYTF. The DNA of the CDR3 is TGTGCCAGCAGCATCGTTCAGGGTTCAGTAGCGGAGGGCTACACCTTC.

This clonotype was recorded at least ten times. The gene calls are TRBV25-1 and TRBJ1-5, with D possibly being TRBD1 (5 bases). Germline lookup yields CDR1 MGHDK and CDR2 SYGVNS. Trimming left V 1 base short and J 8 bases short, with 12 bases between. The CDR3 totals 14 residues. CDR3 in DNA: TGTGCCAGCAGTGAATGGGGGGAATTAAAGCCCCAGCATTTT. Residues: CASSEWGELKPQHF. Looking up the rest from reference TRBV25-1 and TRBJ1-5 gives the full variable domain: EADIYQTPRYLVIGTGKKITLECSQTMGHDKMYWYQQDPGMELHLIHYSYGVNSTEKGDLSSESTVSRIRTEHFPLTLESARPSHTSQYLCASSEWGELKPQHFGDGTRLSIL.

The chain is built from TRBV20-1 and TRBJ2-7, with D maybe TRBD1 (6 bases). CDR3 length: 13 residues. Deletions cut 4 bases from V and 0 bases from J, with 10 bases between. Germline CDR1 is DFQATT and CDR2 is SNEGSKA (reference sequence). The CDR3 spells CSAIWTASYEQYF. CDR3 coding DNA: TGCAGTGCTATTTGGACAGCCTCCTACGAGCAGTACTTC.

This clonotype was detected many times. The chain combines TRBV7-8 with TRBJ1-2; 7 bases align to TRBD1. In germline, CDR1 is SGHVS, CDR2 FQNEAQ. The CDR3 loop spans 16 amino acids. Trimming removed 2 bases from V and 6 bases from J; junction bases left unmatched: 12. The CDR3 spells CASSLTLGQERHGYTF. The CDR3 DNA reads as TGTGCCAGCAGCTTAACCCTTGGACAGGAAAGACATGGCTACACCTTC.

The rearrangement links TRBV2 to TRBJ1-1, with D possibly TRBD1 on 6 matching bases. This CDR3 is 13 amino acids long. Germline CDR1 is SNHLY and CDR2 is FYNNEI. Trimming cost V 5 bases and J 4 bases, with 11 bases left between them. CDR3 coding DNA: TGTGCCAGCAGTCAAGGACAGTTCACTGAAGCTTTCTTT. Its translation is CASSQGQFTEAFF. Together with reference TRBV2 and TRBJ1-1, the CDR3 gives the full variable domain: EPEVTQTPSHQVTQMGQEVILRCVPISNHLYFYWYRQILGQKVEFLVSFYNNEISEKSEIFDDQFSVERPDGSNFTLKIRSTKLEDSAMYFCASSQGQFTEAFFGQGTRLTVV.

This clonotype was seen repeatedly, ten times or more. This chain connects TRBV7-8 to TRBJ1-5, with D possibly TRBD1 on 5 matching bases. The CDR3 runs 14 residues. V lost 1 base to trimming and J lost 5 bases, with 9 bases between them. Germline-derived CDR1 and CDR2 are SGHVS and FQNEAQ. CDR3 DNA: TGTGCCAGCAGCTTAGAGGGACTCGATCAGCCCCAGCATTTT. Its protein product is CASSLEGLDQPQHF. The whole variable domain, filled in from reference TRBV7-8 and TRBJ1-5, reads GAGVSQSPRYKVAKRGQDVALRCDPISGHVSLFWYQQALGQGPEFLTYFQNEAQLDKSGLPSDRFFAERPEGSVSTLKIQRTQQEDSAVYLCASSLEGLDQPQHFGDGTRLSIL.